The source of this T cell receptor beta chain is a study of cytomegalovirus exposure and HLA in healthy donors. The PCR used 60 Vbeta and 13 Jbeta primers. As originally analysed: Among the unique TCR beta chains that a later analysis counted, about 81 million in all, around 11 million were shared. Sequencing used immunoSEQ multiplex PCR; TCRdb keeps in-frame clones, though not all of them. The V and J calls and the clone size are those of that table, but D and trimming were determined from the DNA. The sample shows around 200,000 clones, roughly 80% of them seen only once. V lost 3 bases and J 12 bases, leaving 17 bases between the germline ends. Germline CDR1 is LNHDA and CDR2 is SQIVND (reference sequence). CDR3 size: 14 residues. Concerning this clone: The antigen is undetermined.

Study findings and constraints: TRBV6-2, TRBV6-3 and other indistinguishable V segments were excluded. Roughly uniform depth of sequencing across donors was assumed in presence/absence analyses.

The source of this sequence is a middle-aged woman in good health and CMV-seronegative. The V and J genes are TRBV19 and TRBJ1-4; tentative D call: TRBD1 (5 bases). Sequenced input: PBMCs. DNA for the CDR3: TGTGCCAGTAGTATTGACGGGACTACCGAGGAACTGTTTTTT. This translates into CASSIDGTTEELFF. The full variable domain, its missing parts supplied by reference TRBV19 and TRBJ1-4, is DGGITQSPKYLFRKEGQNVTLSCEQNLNHDAMYWYRQDPGQGLRLIYYSQIVNDFQKGDIAEGYSVSREKKESFPLTVTSAQKNPTAFYLCASSIDGTTEELFFGSGTQLSVL.